One sample yielded the 10 T cell receptor beta chains listed below, sequenced in a study of shared clonotypes between healthy human individuals. TCRdb keeps only in-frame clones here, not all; method: immunoSEQ multiplex PCR. This table has about 820,000 clones, approximately 92% appearing once. Cells designated naive CD8 were CD45RO-negative and were positively selected for CCR7, with terminally differentiated effector memory CD45RA+ cells excluded. Sequencing was done on a sample of naive CD8+ T cells sorted from blood. The source of these receptors is a man aged 25-40 years in good health.

This clone was seen only once. This chain links TRBV7-9 with TRBJ2-6; the match to TRBD2 covers 7 bases. The junction had 12 bases not matched to a gene; V was cut back by 7 bases and J by 0 bases. CDR1 is SEHNR, CDR2 FQNEAQ, per germline (reference sequence). The CDR3 is 18 amino acids. The CDR3 DNA follows: TGTGCCAGCACCCCAGGGCTAGCGGAAGTCTCTGGGGCCAACGTCCTGACTTTC. As protein: CASTPGLAEVSGANVLTF.

This chain links TRBV7-9 with TRBJ1-1; D is unclear. Germline V gene lookup returns CDR1 SEHNR and CDR2 FQNEAQ (reference sequence). CDR3 length: 14 amino acids. V was shortened by 3 bases and J by 1 base, with 9 bases between the two germline ends. As DNA, the CDR3 is TGTGCCAGCAGCTTCTTCGGGGAGAACACTGAAGCTTTCTTT. It yields the protein CASSFFGENTEAFF. Supplemented by reference TRBV7-9 and TRBJ1-1, the full variable domain reads DTGVSQNPRHKITKRGQNVTFRCDPISEHNRLYWYRQTLGQGPEFLTYFQNEAQLEKSRLLSDRFSAERPKGSFSTLEIQRTEQGDSAMYLCASSFFGENTEAFFGQGTRLTVV.

This chain uses TRBV7-9 with TRBJ2-6; D may correspond to TRBD1 or TRBD2 (5 bases each). From germline, CDR1 is SEHNR and CDR2 FQNEAQ (reference sequence). This CDR3 spans 18 amino acids. The V end lost 2 bases, the J end lost 0 bases, and 14 bases lay between the germline ends. CDR3 sequence (DNA): TGTGCCAGCAGCTTACCCCCGGGACGTCCCTCTGGGGCCAACGTCCTGACTTTC. Protein sequence: CASSLPPGRPSGANVLTF.

The chain joins TRBV10-3 to TRBJ2-3, with 8 bases matching TRBD2. Germline V gene sequence: CDR1 ENHRY, CDR2 SYGVKD. CDR3 length: 17 amino acids. With 0 bases clipped from V and 2 bases from J, the junction kept 7 bases outside the gene matches. In nucleotides, the CDR3 is TGTGCCATCAGTGAGTCCCCATTAGCGGGGACCACAGATACGCAGTATTTT. Its translation: CAISESPLAGTTDTQYF.

The chain is built from TRBV28 and TRBJ2-7; 7 bases agree with TRBD1. Germline V gene lookup returns CDR1 MDHEN and CDR2 SYDVKM. This CDR3 has 14 residues. V dropped 3 bases and J dropped 3; count of bases not matched to a gene: 5. DNA of the CDR3: TGTGCCAGCAGTTTGGGACAGCAGGGCTACGAGCAGTACTTC. Amino acid sequence: CASSLGQQGYEQYF.

The J gene is TRBJ2-6, the V gene TRBV7-6; weak D call: TRBD2 (5 bases). Germline values: CDR1 SGHVS, CDR2 FNYEAQ. The CDR3 has 18 residues. Trimming pared 5 bases from V and 2 bases from J, leaving 19 bases between. The CDR3 coding sequence is TGTGCCAGCAGCGCCAATCTCGTGAGGGTTCCTGGGGCCAACGTCCTGACTTTC. This sequence encodes CASSANLVRVPGANVLTF.

This clone showed up just once. This chain links TRBV19 with TRBJ2-7, with D perhaps TRBD1 or TRBD2 (5 bases each). The CDR3 consists of 13 residues. Trimming cost V 4 bases and J 1 base, with 8 bases left between them. CDR1 and CDR2 from the germline V gene are LNHDA and SQIVND (reference sequence). CDR3 in DNA: TGTGCCAGTAGTACCGGGGCATCCTACGAGCAGTACTTC. Its translation is CASSTGASYEQYF.

The CDR3 DNA sequence: TGCGCCAGCAGCCAAGATCCAACCGGGGAGCTGTTTTTT. Translating it yields CASSQDPTGELFF. This chain uses TRBV4-1 with TRBJ2-2; D remains unclear. CDR1 and CDR2 from the germline V gene are MGHRA and YSYEKL. The V gene lost 0 bases and the J gene lost 5 bases, with 4 bases spanning the gap. The CDR3 covers 13 residues.

A single count supports this clone. CDR3 residues: CASSTGGEKLFF. CDR3 nucleotide sequence: TGTGCCAGCAGCACAGGGGGGGAAAAACTGTTTTTT. The chain employs TRBV7-9 and TRBJ1-4; 8 nucleotides match TRBD1. Germline V gives CDR1 SEHNR, CDR2 FQNEAQ (reference sequence). The length of the CDR3 is 12 residues. The trim removed 5 bases at V and 8 bases at J, leaving 1 base unmatched.

This clone was found once. This same CDR3 is encoded by further DNA sequences in the sample. This chain joins TRBV9 and TRBJ2-2; D call uncertain. Between the trimmed V and J ends, which lost 4 bases and 4 bases, there was a span of 8 bases. CDR3 length equals 13 residues. Germline-derived CDR1 and CDR2 are SGDLS and YYNGEE. In nucleotides, the CDR3 is TGTGCCAGCAGCCCTCCACGCACCGGGGAGCTGTTTTTT. Translation gives CASSPPRTGELFF.